These 7 T cell receptor beta chains originate from one sample sequenced in a study of blood T cell repertoires in COVID-19. The protocol was immunoSEQ multiplex PCR, while the TCRdb copy is restricted to in-frame clones and leaves out a portion. The sample yields under 450,000 clones, over 80% seen once. The sequenced sample was PBMCs or T cells enriched from blood (not recorded which). Receptors originate from a woman between 45 and 60 years old who had recovered from COVID-19.

The rearrangement links TRBV19 to TRBJ1-1, with TRBD1 matching over 7 bases. Germline values: CDR1 LNHDA, CDR2 SQIVND (reference sequence). With V trimmed by 4 bases and J by 4 bases, 6 bases remained unmatched. CDR3 length equals 14 residues. The CDR3 is CASSKTQGITEAFF. CDR3 nucleotide sequence: TGTGCCAGTAGTAAAACACAGGGGATCACTGAAGCTTTCTTT.

The genes are TRBV7-3 and TRBJ2-3; 13 nucleotides align to TRBD2. The germline gives CDR1 SGHTA, CDR2 FQGTGA. V lost 5 bases to trimming and J lost 2 bases; unmatched junction nucleotides: 7. This CDR3 region has 17 residues. The CDR3: CASSPGTSGVVTDTQYF. CDR3 DNA sequence: TGTGCCAGCAGCCCAGGGACTAGCGGGGTAGTCACAGATACGCAGTATTTT.

This clone has a single count. This rearrangement joins TRBV19 to TRBJ1-2; no definite D call. The V end was cut by 5 bases, the J end by 2 bases, with 6 bases between. In germline, CDR1 is LNHDA, CDR2 SQIVND (reference sequence). The CDR3 has 12 amino acids. This CDR3 reads CASSPQNYGYTF. In DNA, the CDR3 is TGTGCCAGTAGTCCCCAAAACTATGGCTACACCTTC.

The V call is TRBV5-1, the J call TRBJ1-1; a possible D gene is TRBD1 (5 bases). Germline CDR1 reads SGHRS; CDR2 reads YFSETQ. The CDR3 sequence is 14 residues long. The CDR3 is CATADTGGTAEAFF. DNA for the CDR3: TGCGCGACAGCAGATACGGGGGGTACAGCTGAAGCTTTCTTT.

The chain recombines TRBV7-3 with TRBJ2-1, with 9 bases aligning to TRBD2. V dropped 5 bases and J dropped 9; count of bases not matched to a gene: 11. The CDR3 runs 15 residues. The germline gives CDR1 SGHTA, CDR2 FQGTGA. The CDR3 reads CASSITGLAVGEQFF. CDR3 DNA sequence: TGTGCCAGCAGCATCACGGGACTAGCTGTTGGTGAGCAGTTCTTC.

This clone came up once. This chain connects TRBV30 to TRBJ1-1, with a possible D match to TRBD1 (6 bases). V was cut by 3 bases and J by 8 bases, with 16 bases left in between. Germline loops: CDR1 GTSNPN, CDR2 SVGIG (reference sequence). There are 13 residues in the CDR3. This chain's CDR3 is CAWRSGQGGEAFF. CDR3 DNA: TGTGCCTGGAGATCGGGACAAGGAGGCGAAGCTTTCTTT. Together with reference TRBV30 and TRBJ1-1, the CDR3 gives the full variable domain: SQTIHQWPATLVQPVGSPLSLECTVEGTSNPNLYWYRQAAGRGLQLLFYSVGIGQISSEVPQNLSASRPQDRQFILSSKKLLLSDSGFYLCAWRSGQGGEAFFGQGTRLTVV.

J is TRBJ2-7 and V is TRBV29-1, with D possibly matching TRBD1 (6 bases). The CDR3 consists of 11 residues. V lost 6 bases, J lost 5 bases, and 11 bases lay in between. The germline CDR1 and CDR2 sequences are SQVTM and ANQGSEA. CDR3 residues: CSVYRADEQYF. CDR3 DNA sequence: TGCAGCGTGTACAGGGCGGACGAGCAGTACTTC.